This TCR beta chain appears in the sequencing data of a study of shared clonotypes between healthy human individuals. This clone was picked up one time. Its matching antigen is unknown. Assay execution proceeded at the deep level. Genomic DNA per cell subset filled all wells of several immunoSEQ plates. The protocol was immunoSEQ multiplex PCR, while the TCRdb copy is restricted to in-frame clones and leaves out a portion. The table lists about 710,000 clones, roughly 72% of them singletons. CD4+ cell separation produced CD45RA+ naive and CD45RA-negative memory subsets. Study observations and caveats: The naive CD4 repertoires of several donors were compared, and around 5% of clonotypes were shared.

The CDR3 runs to 17 residues. V lost 3 bases, J lost 2 bases, and 9 bases stayed unmatched. Germline V lookup: CDR1 SEHNR, CDR2 FQNEAQ (reference sequence). Material: memory CD4+ T cells sorted from blood. As to subset: CD45RA-negative fraction. The rearrangement links TRBV7-9 to TRBJ2-7; 11 bases match TRBD2. This receptor was obtained from a woman under 40 in good health. For the CDR3, the DNA is TGTGCCAGCAGCTTGCGACTAGCGGGGCACCCTGCCTACGAGCAGTACTTC. Amino acid sequence: CASSLRLAGHPAYEQYF.